The rows below give T cell receptor beta chains drawn from one sample of a study of spatial heterogeneity in lung cancer. One entry per CDR3 protein, called by TCRdb with MiXCR from the 5' RACE reads. This table has roughly 15,000 distinct CDR3 sequences, 5.5% to 7% appearing once. The input for sequencing was PBMCs, taken at follow-up. The receptors shown here come from a male donor with early-stage non-small cell lung cancer. Both conserved end residues are part of each CDR3. Fields, in order: D gene, clone size, V gene, J gene, CDR3 protein, CDR3 DNA. A D gene is named only where the DNA matches it firmly. Expanded clones are given a class, and other clones once, few, many or no size at all.

TRBD2,medium-sized,TRBV29-1,TRBJ2-3,CSVPGTSGTSTDTQYF,TGCAGCGTCCCCGGGACTAGCGGGACCAGCACAGATACGCAGTATTTT
NA,NA,TRBV6-5,TRBJ2-7,CASKVPGRPGGEQYF,TGTGCCAGCAAAGTACCTGGGAGGCCCGGGGGCGAGCAGTACTTC
NA,many,TRBV6-2/TRBV6-3,TRBJ2-5,CASSLEGASSETQYF,TGTGCCAGCAGTTTAGAGGGAGCTTCTTCGGAGACCCAGTACTTC
NA,few,TRBV24-1,TRBJ2-5,CATSDSGRQETQYF,TGTGCCACCAGTGATTCGGGCCGCCAAGAGACCCAGTACTTC
TRBD1,medium-sized,TRBV7-2,TRBJ1-1,CASSHFWTGGNTEAFF,TGTGCCAGCAGCCACTTCTGGACAGGGGGAAACACTGAAGCTTTCTTT
NA,many,TRBV28,TRBJ2-7,CASRTPGGEQYF,TGTGCCAGCCGGACACCCGGAGGCGAGCAGTACTTC
NA,many,TRBV6-6,TRBJ1-2,CASSHREASYGYTF,TGTGCCAGCAGCCACAGGGAGGCGAGCTATGGCTACACCTTC
TRBD2,many,TRBV11-1,TRBJ2-1,CASTRGTSGYDNEQFF,TGTGCCAGCACCCGTGGGACTAGCGGGTACGACAATGAGCAGTTCTTC
NA,many,TRBV5-6,TRBJ2-1,CASSLLGRVHEQFF,TGTGCCAGCAGCTTGTTAGGGAGAGTACATGAGCAGTTCTTC
TRBD2,many,TRBV7-9,TRBJ2-7,CASSSLAGGAEQYF,TGTGCCAGCAGCTCACTAGCGGGAGGGGCCGAGCAGTACTTC
TRBD2,NA,TRBV28,TRBJ2-7,CASSPLQGLAAYEQYF,TGTGCCAGCAGTCCACTCCAGGGACTAGCGGCGTACGAGCAGTACTTC
NA,many,TRBV7-3,TRBJ2-5,CASSLSAARETQYF,TGTGCCAGCAGCTTAAGCGCAGCCCGGGAGACCCAGTACTTC
NA,many,TRBV20-1,TRBJ2-5,CSARDRRSQYQETQYF,TGCAGTGCTAGAGATCGTCGGTCACAGTACCAAGAGACCCAGTACTTC